This entry lists 29 T cell receptor beta chains sequenced from one sample in a study of CD8 T cells in Susac syndrome. Reverse transcription used roughly 0.45 to 1 ug RNA and random hexamers. TCRdb used MiXCR to reprocess the immunoSEQ multiplex PCR reads, holding one entry per CDR3 protein. Here the sample spans roughly 160,000 distinct CDR3 sequences, around 94% being singletons. Material: CD4+ T cells from PBMCs. The receptors were sampled from a human donor in good health.

This chain links TRBV20-1 with TRBJ2-1; a possible D gene is TRBD1 (6 bases). Germline CDR1 DFQATT, CDR2 SNEGSKA (reference sequence). CDR3 length equals 16 residues. V lost 0 bases, J lost 7 bases, and 19 bases lay in between. The CDR3 sequence is CSARDRRRGFRNEQFF. CDR3 DNA: TGCAGTGCTAGAGATCGGCGCAGGGGATTCAGGAATGAGCAGTTCTTC.

The chain is built from TRBV20-1 and TRBJ2-2; TRBD1 matches 8 bases. This CDR3 has 18 residues. Looked up from germline, CDR1 is DFQATT and CDR2 is SNEGSKA (reference sequence). Trimming at V came to 0 bases and at J to 1 base, leaving 10 bases not matched to a gene. The CDR3 is CSARDRRGGQGNTGELFF. CDR3 DNA: TGCAGTGCTAGAGATCGGAGGGGAGGACAGGGGAACACCGGGGAGCTGTTTTTT.

V is TRBV28 and J is TRBJ1-1; TRBD1 aligns across 7 bases. Germline V lookup: CDR1 MDHEN, CDR2 SYDVKM. Trimming cost V 6 bases and J 5 bases; bases outside gene matches: 9. This CDR3 contains 14 residues. This CDR3 is CASRTLGGATEAFF. In DNA, the CDR3 is TGTGCCAGCAGGACCCTAGGGGGCGCGACTGAAGCTTTCTTT.

This rearrangement joins TRBV20-1 to TRBJ1-2; 9 bases align to TRBD1. V shed 5 bases, J shed 4 bases, and the junction held 2 bases outside the gene matches. The V gene's germline CDR1 is DFQATT and CDR2 SNEGSKA (reference sequence). The CDR3 has 12 residues. CDR3 loop: CSAEDRGYGYTF. The CDR3 DNA reads TGCAGTGCTGAGGACAGGGGCTATGGCTACACCTTC.

V usage is TRBV29-1 and J usage is TRBJ2-7; D is undetermined. The V gene lost 4 bases and the J gene lost 2 bases, with 15 bases spanning the gap. This CDR3 region has 14 residues. Per the germline V gene, CDR1 is SQVTM and CDR2 is ANQGSEA. This chain's CDR3 is CSVVLLDRPYEQYF. CDR3 sequence (DNA): TGCAGCGTTGTTCTCTTGGACCGGCCCTACGAGCAGTACTTC.

This sequence joins TRBV6-2 or TRBV6-3 and TRBJ2-5; perhaps TRBD2 as D (6 bases). CDR1 and CDR2 (germline): MNHEY, SVGEGT. The germline V and J ends were trimmed by 2 bases and 3 bases, with 10 bases remaining between them. The length of the CDR3 is 14 residues. The chain's CDR3 is CASSYLRGKETQYF. CDR3 DNA sequence: TGTGCCAGCAGTTACCTCCGGGGGAAAGAGACCCAGTACTTC.

V gene TRBV6-5 combines with J gene TRBJ1-1, with D hard to call. This CDR3 comprises 13 residues. V was clipped by 6 bases and J by 1 base, with 9 bases between them. Germline assignment: CDR1 MNHEY and CDR2 SVGAGI. The CDR3 loop is CASRPTPNTEAFF. CDR3 nucleotides: TGTGCCAGCAGACCAACACCGAACACTGAAGCTTTCTTT.

The CDR3 spells CSALAGQLGETQYF. Written as DNA, the CDR3 is TGCAGTGCTCTAGCGGGGCAGCTCGGGGAGACCCAGTACTTC. J is TRBJ2-5 and V is TRBV20-1; TRBD2 aligns across 9 bases. The CDR3 consists of 14 residues. Trimming took 5 bases from V and 5 from J; bases not matched to a gene: 9. The germline V gene encodes CDR1 DFQATT and CDR2 SNEGSKA (reference sequence).

J is TRBJ2-2 and V is TRBV29-1; 7 bases match TRBD1. The length of the CDR3 is 13 residues. V trimming: 7 bases; J trimming: 7 bases; junction bases outside the gene matches: 9. CDR1 is SQVTM, CDR2 ANQGSEA, per germline. In DNA, the CDR3 is TGCAGCGCAAGGGGGCGAATGGACGGGGAGCTGTTTTTT. Its protein product is CSARGRMDGELFF.

This chain connects TRBV5-1 to TRBJ2-7; no clear D gene. Germline CDR1 SGHRS, CDR2 YFSETQ. The V gene lost 1 base and the J gene lost 3 bases, with 8 bases spanning the gap. This CDR3 region has 13 residues. CDR3: CASSLNGNYEQYF. CDR3 coding DNA: TGCGCCAGCAGCTTGAATGGGAACTACGAGCAGTACTTC.

The chain employs TRBV29-1 and TRBJ2-7, with D perhaps TRBD1 or TRBD2 (6 bases each). V lost 3 bases, J lost 6 bases, and 12 bases lay in between. Looked up from germline, CDR1 is SQVTM and CDR2 is ANQGSEA. CDR3 length equals 12 residues. This chain's CDR3 is CSVDKGGREQYF. The CDR3 bases are TGCAGCGTTGATAAGGGGGGTCGCGAGCAGTACTTC.

This chain connects TRBV7-8 to TRBJ2-7, with TRBD2 identical over 14 bases. J was trimmed by 6 bases and V by 5 bases; bases with no gene match: 6. Looked up from germline, CDR1 is SGHVS and CDR2 is FQNEAQ. The CDR3 is 15 residues long. CDR3 nucleotides: TGTGCCAGCAGCGTGACTAGCGGGGGGGCCATCGAGCAGTACTTC. Protein: CASSVTSGGAIEQYF.

J is TRBJ2-7 and V is TRBV7-9; 10 nucleotides align to TRBD2. This CDR3 is 15 amino acids long. V shed 1 base, J shed 4 bases, and the junction held 4 bases outside the gene matches. Germline V gene data show CDR1 as SEHNR and CDR2 as FQNEAQ (reference sequence). CDR3 nucleotide sequence: TGTGCCAGCAGCTTAGATTTAGCGGGGGGTTACGAGCAGTACTTC. Its translation: CASSLDLAGGYEQYF.

V usage is TRBV3-1 and J usage is TRBJ1-5; the D is unclear. V was shortened by 5 bases and J by 0 bases, with 8 bases between the two germline ends. Germline-derived CDR1 and CDR2 are LGHDT and YNNKEL (reference sequence). The CDR3 is made up of 14 amino acids. For the CDR3, the DNA is TGTGCCAGCAGCGAAGCATATAGCAATCAGCCCCAGCATTTT. Amino acids: CASSEAYSNQPQHF.

This clonotype was seen only once. The chain uses TRBV13 and TRBJ2-3; TRBD2 might be the D (6 bases). V lost 3 bases to trimming and J lost 2 bases, with 15 bases between them. CDR1 PRHDT and CDR2 FYEKMQ come from the germline V gene (reference sequence). The CDR3 has 16 amino acids. The CDR3 sequence is CASSFLEGGYTDTQYF. The CDR3 DNA reads TGTGCCAGCAGCTTTCTGGAGGGCGGCTACACAGATACGCAGTATTTT.

The chain couples TRBV18 to TRBJ1-1, with TRBD1 matching over 12 bases. The CDR3 runs 16 residues. V shed 2 bases, J shed 0 bases, and the junction held 1 base outside the gene matches. CDR1 and CDR2 (germline): KGHSH, LQKENI. CDR3 loop: CASSPGTGGMNTEAFF. The CDR3 DNA is TGTGCCAGCTCACCAGGGACAGGGGGCATGAACACTGAAGCTTTCTTT.

The chain joins TRBV29-1 to TRBJ1-2; possible D gene TRBD1, 5 bases. Germline V gives CDR1 SQVTM, CDR2 ANQGSEA. The CDR3 has 18 amino acids. Trimming removed 1 base from V and 4 bases from J, with 25 bases in between. The DNA for the CDR3 is TGCAGCGTTGAAGGAGGACCGGGGCTCGATGGGGGAACCTATGGCTACACCTTC. Amino acid sequence: CSVEGGPGLDGGTYGYTF.

V usage is TRBV29-1 and J usage is TRBJ2-1; the match to TRBD2 covers 7 bases. CDR1 is SQVTM and CDR2 is ANQGSEA in the germline V gene. This CDR3 has 12 residues. The CDR3 nucleotides read TGCTTAGCGGGTTGGTCCTACAATGAGCAGTTCTTC. Translating it yields CLAGWSYNEQFF.

The chain combines TRBV12-3 or TRBV12-4 with TRBJ1-5; D is possibly TRBD1 (5 bases). The CDR3 contains 17 residues. The V gene lost 5 bases and the J gene lost 1 base, with 18 bases spanning the gap. The CDR3 DNA follows: TGTGCCAGCAGTGCCTCGGGGGGAGGGAACAGCAATCAGCCCCAGCATTTT. Amino acid sequence: CASSASGGGNSNQPQHF.

V and J are TRBV7-9 and TRBJ1-1, with D maybe TRBD1 (5 bases). The CDR3 has 14 residues. With 5 bases removed from V and 4 bases from J, the gap between germline ends came to 14 bases. Germline CDR1 and CDR2: SEHNR and FQNEAQ (reference sequence). CDR3 loop: CASSLGEASTEAFF. The CDR3 region has the DNA TGTGCCAGCAGCCTAGGGGAGGCGAGCACTGAAGCTTTCTTT.

The chain joins TRBV7-2 to TRBJ2-7; tentative D call: TRBD2 (5 bases). V lost 4 bases and J lost 7, with 17 bases in between. The CDR3 runs 14 residues. Germline values: CDR1 SGHTA, CDR2 FQGNSA. The CDR3 sequence: CASSSGYPGEEQYF. The CDR3 bases are TGTGCCAGCAGCTCGGGTTACCCCGGGGAGGAGCAGTACTTC.

The rearrangement links TRBV6-1 to TRBJ2-6; D possibly corresponds to TRBD2 (5 bases). Germline V lookup: CDR1 MNHNS, CDR2 SASEGT. Trimming removed 5 bases at V and 2 bases at J, with 19 bases between. This CDR3 spans 18 amino acids. DNA for the CDR3: TGTGCCAGCAGTACGCGGACTCGCGGCACTGCTGGGGCCAACGTCCTGACTTTC. Protein product: CASSTRTRGTAGANVLTF.

The rearrangement links TRBV7-2 to TRBJ2-6, with 7 positions matching TRBD1. Germline values: CDR1 SGHTA, CDR2 FQGNSA. With 2 bases clipped from V and 2 bases from J, the junction kept 0 bases outside the gene matches. The CDR3 is 15 amino acids. CDR3 region: CASSLQGAGANVLTF. CDR3 nucleotide sequence: TGTGCCAGCAGCTTACAGGGGGCTGGGGCCAACGTCCTGACTTTC.

The rearrangement joins TRBV29-1 to TRBJ1-2; D is perhaps TRBD1 (5 bases). CDR1 is SQVTM and CDR2 is ANQGSEA in the germline V gene. V was clipped by 3 bases and J by 4 bases, with 15 bases between them. The CDR3 is 14 residues long. Here the CDR3 DNA reads TGCAGCGTTGAGAACATCCGGGACGGCTATGGCTACACCTTC. Translating gives CSVENIRDGYGYTF.

The rearrangement joins TRBV20-1 to TRBJ1-6, with D uncertain. CDR3 length equals 15 residues. CDR1 DFQATT and CDR2 SNEGSKA come from the germline V gene (reference sequence). The V and J ends lost 6 bases and 9 bases respectively, with 21 bases between them. As DNA, the CDR3 is TGCAGTGCCCAGAACTCACTGGCCCCACGTTCACCCCTCCACTTT. Encoded protein: CSAQNSLAPRSPLHF.

V usage is TRBV20-1 and J usage is TRBJ1-2, with D unresolved. The V end was cut by 4 bases, the J end by 1 base, with 10 bases between. The CDR3 extends over 13 amino acids. From germline, CDR1 is DFQATT and CDR2 SNEGSKA (reference sequence). The DNA of the CDR3 is TGCAGTGCTAAAGGAGGGTATAACTATGGCTACACCTTC. Residues: CSAKGGYNYGYTF.

This rearrangement joins TRBV10-3 to TRBJ1-1; D gene uncertain. Germline V gives CDR1 ENHRY, CDR2 SYGVKD. Between the trimmed V and J ends, which lost 7 bases and 1 base, there was a span of 13 bases. This CDR3 has 14 residues. The CDR3 spells CAITHTDKNTEAFF. The CDR3 DNA reads TGTGCCATCACCCACACAGACAAGAACACTGAAGCTTTCTTT.

The rearrangement links TRBV11-1 to TRBJ1-5; 7 nucleotides line up with TRBD1. In germline, CDR1 is SGHAT, CDR2 FQDESV (reference sequence). The CDR3 is made up of 14 amino acids. The V segment lost 5 bases and the J segment 4 bases; nucleotides outside the gene matches: 5. The CDR3 region is CASSGGTDNQPQHF. The DNA of the CDR3 is TGTGCCAGCAGCGGCGGGACAGATAATCAGCCCCAGCATTTT. Drawing the rest from reference TRBV11-1 and TRBJ1-5, the complete variable domain is EAEVAQSPRYKITEKSQAVAFWCDPISGHATLYWYRQILGQGPELLVQFQDESVVDDSQLPKDRFSAERLKGVDSTLKIQPAELGDSAMYLCASSGGTDNQPQHFGDGTRLSIL.

The gene calls are TRBV20-1 and TRBJ1-1; D gene uncertain. V was trimmed by 4 bases and J by 5 bases, leaving 14 bases between them. Germline V gives CDR1 DFQATT, CDR2 SNEGSKA (reference sequence). The CDR3 is 13 residues long. CDR3 nucleotides: TGCAGTGCTAATCCCCCCGGGCGAACTGAAGCTTTCTTT. It codes for CSANPPGRTEAFF.